This T cell receptor (beta chain) was retrieved from a study of radiotherapy plus CTLA-4 blockade in lung cancer. The method was immunoSEQ multiplex PCR; TCRdb's version includes in-frame clones alone and lacks a portion of them. The repertoire includes tens of thousands of clones, under 85% of them detected once, and around 5.1% sits in the top ten. The CDR3 is 16 amino acids. V lost 0 bases to trimming and J lost 2 bases, with 11 bases between them. Germline CDR1 reads LGHNA; CDR2 reads YSLEER. This material consisted of peripheral blood, taken from a patient treated with radiotherapy plus ipilimumab. The clonotype comes from a human donor with non-small cell lung cancer whose response to radiotherapy plus ipilimumab could not be evaluated. V gene TRBV4-3 combines with J gene TRBJ1-5; D is ambiguous. CDR3 residues: CASSQEVAARNQPQHF. CDR3 sequence (DNA): TGCGCCAGCAGCCAAGAGGTGGCGGCACGCAATCAGCCCCAGCATTTT.